This T cell receptor beta chain is drawn from a study of CD8+CD57+ T cells in acquired aplastic anemia. This clonotype was seen at least ten times. The antigen is not known. Study results and caveats: In common between the patients and the controls were more than 25 CD8+ CDR3 sequences.

The template for TCR beta VDJ and CDR3 sequence profiling was genomic DNA. TCRdb reprocessed the reads via MiXCR and lists one record per CDR3 protein. The sample records around 200,000 distinct CDR3 sequences, around half being singletons. This clonotype was sampled from a human donor in good health, serving as a control. Sequenced: sorted CD4+, CD8+, or CD8+CD57+ T cells (not recorded which) from PBMCs.

This CDR3 is CSASLGTGGNQPQHF. In DNA, the CDR3 is TGCAGTGCTAGCCTCGGGACAGGGGGCAATCAGCCCCAGCATTTT. V and J are TRBV20-1 and TRBJ1-5, with 10 positions matching TRBD1. V lost 3 bases and J lost 2; bases outside the gene matches: 4. Germline values: CDR1 DFQATT, CDR2 SNEGSKA (reference sequence). The CDR3 is 15 residues long.